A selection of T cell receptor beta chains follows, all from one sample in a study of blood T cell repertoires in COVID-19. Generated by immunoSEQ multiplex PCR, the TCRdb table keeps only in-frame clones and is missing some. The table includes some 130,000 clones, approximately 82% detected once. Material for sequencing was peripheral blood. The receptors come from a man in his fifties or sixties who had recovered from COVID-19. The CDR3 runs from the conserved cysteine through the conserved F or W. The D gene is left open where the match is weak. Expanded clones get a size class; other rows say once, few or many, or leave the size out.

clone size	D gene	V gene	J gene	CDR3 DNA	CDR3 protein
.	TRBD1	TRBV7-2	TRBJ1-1	TGTGCCAGCAGCTTTTACCCGGACAGGGCGAACACTGAAGCTTTCTTT	CASSFYPDRANTEAFF
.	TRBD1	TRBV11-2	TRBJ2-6	TGTGCCAGCAGCATGCTAGGGGGCGCTGGGGCCAACGTCCTGACTTTC	CASSMLGGAGANVLTF
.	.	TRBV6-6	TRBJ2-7	TGTGCCAGCAGCCTACCCTCGTCCTACGAGCAGTACTTC	CASSLPSSYEQYF
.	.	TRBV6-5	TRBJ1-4	TGTGCCAGCAGTTTGACATTCGCAACTAATGAAAAACTGTTTTTT	CASSLTFATNEKLFF
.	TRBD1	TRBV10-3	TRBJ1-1	TGTGCCATCAGTACGACAGGGTTGAACACTGAAGCTTTCTTT	CAISTTGLNTEAFF
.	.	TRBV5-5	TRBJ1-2	TGTGCCAGCAGCTTGGAGGTAGAGGCCTATGGCTACACCTTC	CASSLEVEAYGYTF
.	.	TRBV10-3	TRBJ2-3	TGTGCCATCAGTGATAATGGGCTAGCGAGCACAGATACGCAGTATTTT	CAISDNGLASTDTQYF
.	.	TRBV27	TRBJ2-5	TGTGTCCGTACGGGGGGCAGGACAAACCAAGAGACCCAGTACTTC	CVRTGGRTNQETQYF
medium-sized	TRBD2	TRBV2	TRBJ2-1	TGTGCCAGCATTGGGACTAGCGGGAGTTACAATGAGCAGTTCTTC	CASIGTSGSYNEQFF
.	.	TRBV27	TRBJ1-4	TGTGCCAGCTCGCTCATGGGGGCCACTAATGAAAAACTGTTTTTT	CASSLMGATNEKLFF
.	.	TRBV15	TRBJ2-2	TGTGCCACCAGCAGAGATGGGGGGACCGGGGAGCTGTTTTTT	CATSRDGGTGELFF
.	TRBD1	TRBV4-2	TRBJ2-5	TGTGCCAGCAGATCTCGGGACAGCGAGGCCCAGTACTTC	CASRSRDSEAQYF
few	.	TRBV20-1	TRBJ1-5	TGCAGTGCTAGTTCGGGAGTCAATCAGCCCCAGCATTTT	CSASSGVNQPQHF
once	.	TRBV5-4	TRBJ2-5	TGTGCCAGCAGCTTGAGTCAGGGATCCGTAGAGACCCAGTACTTC	CASSLSQGSVETQYF
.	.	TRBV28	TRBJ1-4	TGTGCCAGCAGTTTATTGGGGGAGGCAACTAATGAAAAACTGTTTTTT	CASSLLGEATNEKLFF
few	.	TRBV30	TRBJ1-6	TGTGCCTGGACCCCCCAGGGCAGTAATTCACCCCTCCACTTT	CAWTPQGSNSPLHF
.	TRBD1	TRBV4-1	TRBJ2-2	TGCGCCAGCAGCCAAGTCCTTCAGGGACAGGTACTGAACACCGGGGAGCTGTTTTTT	CASSQVLQGQVLNTGELFF
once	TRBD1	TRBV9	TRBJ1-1	TGTGCCAGCAGCCCGTTCCCTAGGACAGGGAACACTGAAGCTTTCTTT	CASSPFPRTGNTEAFF
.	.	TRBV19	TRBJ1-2	TGTGCCAGTAAGCGGCCTCCACCGGAGGATTATGGCTACACCTTC	CASKRPPPEDYGYTF
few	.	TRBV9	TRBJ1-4	TGTGCCAGCAGCGTACAGGGAGGCCCTAATGAAAAACTGTTTTTT	CASSVQGGPNEKLFF
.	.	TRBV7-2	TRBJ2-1	TGTGCCAGCAGCTTAGAGGGGGGGTTTCGGGAGCAGTTCTTC	CASSLEGGFREQFF
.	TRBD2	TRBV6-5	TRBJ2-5	TGTGCCAGCAGAAATAGCGGGGGGGCGGGAGAGACCCAGTACTTC	CASRNSGGAGETQYF
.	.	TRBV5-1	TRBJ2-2	TGCGCCAGCAGCGGGAGACAGGCGCGACCCACCGGGGAGCTGTTTTTT	CASSGRQARPTGELFF
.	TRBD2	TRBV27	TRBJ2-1	TGTGCCAGCAGACCGCTAGCGGGTATTTACAATGAGCAGTTCTTC	CASRPLAGIYNEQFF
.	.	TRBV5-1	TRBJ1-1	TGCGCCAGCAGCTTGGAACCAGGAATGAACACTGAAGCTTTCTTT	CASSLEPGMNTEAFF
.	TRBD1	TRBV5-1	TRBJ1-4	TGCGCCAGCAGCTTGGGGACAGGTAGTGAAAAACTGTTTTTT	CASSLGTGSEKLFF
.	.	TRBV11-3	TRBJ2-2	TGTGCCAGCAGCTTAGGAGCCGGGGAGCTGTTTTTT	CASSLGAGELFF
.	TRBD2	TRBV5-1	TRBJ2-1	TGCGCCAGCAGCTTTCAGGGACTAGGGTTGGATGAGCAGTTCTTC	CASSFQGLGLDEQFF